These T cell receptor beta chains were read from a single sample in a study of OX40 agonist ivuxolimab in advanced cancers. Clones were read by immunoSEQ multiplex PCR, and TCRdb kept only the in-frame ones, dropping some. The sample has around 75,000 clones; approximately 89% are singletons. The material was CD4+ or CD8+ T cells sorted from blood, obtained in a trial of the OX40 agonist ivuxolimab. The receptors come from an adult with an advanced solid tumor such as melanoma, head and neck, liver or kidney cancer. Both conserved end residues are part of each CDR3. A D gene is named only where the DNA matches it firmly. Clone size is given for some rows only: seen once, a few or many times, or a class if the clone is expanded.

D gene	V gene	clone size	J gene	CDR3 protein	CDR3 DNA
TRBD1	TRBV10-3	NA	TRBJ2-7	CAIARGQTGSPEQYF	TGTGCCATCGCCAGGGGGCAGACAGGATCGCCCGAGCAGTACTTC
NA	TRBV27	NA	TRBJ2-1	CASSLYSDRLNEQFF	TGTGCCAGCAGTTTATATTCCGACAGGCTCAATGAGCAGTTCTTC
NA	TRBV5-1	NA	TRBJ2-3	CASSPRNTDTQYF	TGCGCCAGCAGCCCAAGGAATACAGATACGCAGTATTTT
NA	TRBV7-9	NA	TRBJ2-1	CASSPRPNEQFF	TGTGCCAGCAGCCCTCGGCCGAATGAGCAGTTCTTC
TRBD1	TRBV4-1	NA	TRBJ2-3	CASSQGGRGRTDTQYF	TGCGCCAGCAGCCAAGGGGGCAGGGGGCGCACAGATACGCAGTATTTT
NA	TRBV6-4	NA	TRBJ2-2	CASSERLQGRNTGELFF	TGTGCCAGCAGTGAACGGTTGCAGGGCAGGAACACCGGGGAGCTGTTTTTT
NA	TRBV7-9	NA	TRBJ1-2	CASRPTGNYGYTF	TGTGCCAGCCGCCCCACGGGTAACTATGGCTACACCTTC
TRBD2	TRBV5-1	NA	TRBJ2-1	CASSQGTSGRRVGEQFF	TGCGCCAGCAGCCAAGGGACTAGCGGGAGGAGGGTAGGTGAGCAGTTCTTC
NA	TRBV9	NA	TRBJ1-1	CASSPRVRTEAFF	TGTGCCAGCAGCCCCAGGGTGCGAACTGAAGCTTTCTTT
NA	TRBV5-5	NA	TRBJ1-6	CASSSTPWRDSPLHF	TGTGCCAGCAGCTCTACCCCTTGGAGGGATTCACCCCTCCACTTT
NA	TRBV6-6	NA	TRBJ1-1	CASSYPAGNTEAFF	TGTGCCAGCAGTTACCCCGCGGGCAACACTGAAGCTTTCTTT
NA	TRBV5-1	NA	TRBJ1-2	CASSPGGAGDYGYTF	TGCGCCAGCAGCCCCGGCGGGGCGGGAGACTATGGCTACACCTTC
NA	TRBV15	NA	TRBJ1-5	CATTANLGNQPQHF	TGTGCCACCACAGCAAACCTTGGTAATCAGCCCCAGCATTTT
NA	TRBV7-2	NA	TRBJ2-5	CASSIVGAGETQYF	TGTGCCAGCAGTATAGTAGGGGCGGGTGAGACCCAGTACTTC
NA	TRBV9	NA	TRBJ2-3	CASSPLPGPDTQYF	TGTGCCAGCAGCCCCCTCCCAGGGCCAGATACGCAGTATTTT
TRBD2	TRBV7-2	once	TRBJ2-5	CASSFGLVGTQYF	TGTGCCAGCAGCTTCGGACTAGTCGGGACCCAGTACTTC
TRBD1	TRBV5-4	NA	TRBJ1-1	CASSTNVNRGADTEAFF	TGTGCCAGCAGCACCAACGTAAACAGGGGCGCGGACACTGAAGCTTTCTTT
NA	TRBV14	NA	TRBJ1-4	CASSHLTTNEKLFF	TGTGCCAGCAGCCATCTGACAACTAATGAAAAACTGTTTTTT
TRBD1	TRBV10-3	NA	TRBJ1-5	CAISSGGQGGNQPQHF	TGTGCCATCTCCTCTGGGGGGCAGGGGGGCAATCAGCCCCAGCATTTT
TRBD2	TRBV7-9	once	TRBJ2-2	CASSQRWAGGPPPKLFF	TGTGCCAGCAGCCAGAGGTGGGCGGGAGGGCCCCCTCCCAAGCTGTTTTTT
NA	TRBV7-8	NA	TRBJ1-6	CASSLRTDSPLHF	TGTGCCAGCAGCTTAAGAACGGATTCACCCCTCCACTTT
TRBD2	TRBV27	NA	TRBJ2-7	CASHPPGSGGLGSYEQYF	TGTGCCAGCCATCCTCCGGGAAGCGGGGGGCTGGGGTCCTACGAGCAGTACTTC
NA	TRBV5-1	NA	TRBJ1-4	CASSLWAGREKLFF	TGCGCCAGCAGCTTGTGGGCAGGGAGGGAAAAACTGTTTTTT
NA	TRBV2	NA	TRBJ1-2	CASSEGAGRGGYTF	TGTGCCAGCAGTGAAGGGGCAGGGAGGGGAGGCTACACCTTC
NA	TRBV18	NA	TRBJ1-1	CASSPAGALRPEAFF	TGTGCCAGCTCACCAGCGGGTGCTCTAAGACCTGAAGCTTTCTTT
NA	TRBV11-2	NA	TRBJ2-1	CASSTVLASNEQFF	TGTGCCAGCAGCACTGTTCTAGCGAGCAATGAGCAGTTCTTC
NA	TRBV6-5	NA	TRBJ1-2	CASSREYGYTF	TGTGCCAGCAGCCGGGAGTATGGCTACACCTTC
TRBD1	TRBV5-6	few	TRBJ1-2	CASSLGPGGYGYTF	TGTGCCAGCAGCTTGGGCCCAGGGGGCTATGGCTACACCTTC
NA	TRBV5-1	NA	TRBJ1-1	CASSLEGSNTEAFF	TGCGCCAGCAGCTTGGAGGGGTCGAACACTGAAGCTTTCTTT
NA	TRBV28	NA	TRBJ2-7	CASSLSRGGAYEQYF	TGTGCCAGCAGTTTAAGCAGGGGGGGGGCCTACGAGCAGTACTTC
NA	TRBV28	NA	TRBJ1-1	CASSWVQANTEAFF	TGTGCCAGCAGTTGGGTCCAGGCGAACACTGAAGCTTTCTTT
NA	TRBV30	NA	TRBJ2-3	CAWSGAGWDTQYF	TGTGCCTGGAGTGGTGCAGGGTGGGATACGCAGTATTTT
NA	TRBV5-4	NA	TRBJ1-4	CASSGQGSPNEKLFF	TGTGCCAGCAGCGGTCAGGGGTCGCCTAATGAAAAACTGTTTTTT
NA	TRBV7-6	NA	TRBJ2-1	CASRTNGDEQFF	TGTGCCAGCAGGACTAACGGCGATGAGCAGTTCTTC
TRBD1	TRBV6-1	NA	TRBJ1-2	CAIYDGQGAGYTF	TGTGCCATCTACGACGGACAGGGGGCTGGCTACACCTTC
NA	TRBV5-1	NA	TRBJ1-1	CASSTGTLNTEAFF	TGCGCCAGCAGCACCGGGACATTGAACACTGAAGCTTTCTTT
NA	TRBV18	NA	TRBJ2-5	CASSLTQETQYF	TGTGCCAGCTCGCTGACCCAAGAGACCCAGTACTTC
NA	TRBV21-1	once	TRBJ2-4	CASSKTSGRWAKNIQYF	TGTGCCAGCAGCAAGACTAGCGGGAGATGGGCCAAAAACATTCAGTACTTC
NA	TRBV6-1	NA	TRBJ2-7	CASSGAGTFRYEQYF	TGTGCCAGCAGTGGTGCCGGGACCTTCCGCTACGAGCAGTACTTC
NA	TRBV5-6	NA	TRBJ2-2	CASSLAGIGGELFF	TGTGCCAGCAGCTTGGCTGGGATCGGCGGGGAGCTGTTTTTT
TRBD2	TRBV7-2	NA	TRBJ2-3	CASSLASGRAGGDTQYF	TGTGCCAGCAGCTTAGCTAGCGGGAGGGCCGGGGGAGATACGCAGTATTTT
TRBD1	TRBV4-2	NA	TRBJ1-5	CASSQEGAGGQPQHF	TGTGCCAGCAGCCAAGAGGGGGCAGGGGGACAGCCCCAGCATTTT
NA	TRBV5-1	NA	TRBJ2-2	CASSPPIPANTGELFF	TGCGCCAGCAGCCCCCCAATCCCGGCGAACACCGGGGAGCTGTTTTTT
NA	TRBV2	NA	TRBJ2-1	CASRTSLYNEQFF	TGTGCCAGCAGGACTTCCCTGTACAATGAGCAGTTCTTC
NA	TRBV18	once	TRBJ1-3	CASSPPGGAVSGNTIYF	TGTGCCAGCTCCCCTCCCGGGGGTGCTGTCTCTGGAAACACCATATATTTT
NA	TRBV27	NA	TRBJ2-2	CASRTGLDTGELFF	TGTGCCAGCAGGACAGGCTTGGACACCGGGGAGCTGTTTTTT
NA	TRBV20-1	NA	TRBJ2-1	CSASQQGEQFF	TGCAGTGCTAGCCAGCAGGGTGAGCAGTTCTTC
NA	TRBV19	NA	TRBJ1-5	CASTWSYYSNQPQHF	TGTGCCAGTACTTGGTCGTATTATAGCAATCAGCCCCAGCATTTT